The 6 T cell receptor beta chains in this list originate from one sample, sequenced in a study of blood T cells in healthy people across ages. Together with a sample-barcoded 5' primer, a J-beta primer mix was included in a second PCR lasting roughly 6 to 12 cycles. TCRdb used MiXCR to reprocess the 5' RACE reads, holding one entry per CDR3 protein. The sample carries approximately 850,000 distinct CDR3 sequences, roughly 60% recorded once. Sequencing used blood. The receptors come from a man aged 30 to 39 in good health.

The chain uses TRBV4-2 and TRBJ2-7, with D possibly called TRBD1 or TRBD2 (5 bases each). The germline V and J ends were trimmed by 5 bases and 3 bases, with 17 bases remaining between them. The CDR3 sequence is 15 residues long. Germline CDR1 is LGHNA and CDR2 is YNFKEQ. The CDR3 here is CASSDGEGQGYEQYF. Here the CDR3 DNA reads TGTGCCAGCAGCGACGGAGAGGGGCAGGGCTACGAGCAGTACTTC.

Worth noting for this clonotype: A read error may account for a junction end that differs from germline. The genes are TRBV27 and TRBJ2-5, with D unresolved. Per the germline V gene, CDR1 is MNHEY and CDR2 is SMNVEV (reference sequence). The CDR3 totals 13 residues. CDR3 DNA sequence: TGTGCCGGCAGTTGGCAGATTCAAGAGACCCAGTACTTC. It codes for CAGSWQIQETQYF.

On this clonotype: One junction end does not reproduce the germline sequence, and a read error may be involved. The chain recombines TRBV29-1 with TRBJ2-3, with D unresolved. This CDR3 comprises 12 residues. Per germline, CDR1 SQVTM and CDR2 ANQGSEA. The CDR3 DNA reads TGCCGCGTTGATCCGGGCACAGATACGCAGTATTTT. Its protein is CRVDPGTDTQYF.

The chain combines TRBV3-1 with TRBJ2-7; D possibly corresponds to TRBD1 (6 bases). This CDR3 is built from 14 residues. Germline V CDR1 and CDR2: LGHDT, YNNKEL (reference sequence). The ends were cut back, 4 bases at V and 7 bases at J, with 17 bases in the middle. The CDR3 coding sequence is TGTGCCAGCAGCCTTATGGGAAGGGACAATGAGCAGTACTTC. As protein: CASSLMGRDNEQYF.

This clonotype was observed a handful of times. J is TRBJ2-4 and V is TRBV5-1; no reliable D call. There are 11 residues in the CDR3. The germline CDR1 and CDR2 sequences are SGHRS and YFSETQ. Trimming removed 4 bases from V and 13 bases from J, with 12 bases in between. CDR3 coding DNA: TGCGCCAGCAGCGGATCTATGGGGCAGTACTTC. Translated, it gives CASSGSMGQYF. Full variable domain (rest looked up from reference TRBV5-1 and TRBJ2-4): KAGVTQTPRYLIKTRGQQVTLSCSPISGHRSVSWYQQTPGQGLQFLFEYFSETQRNKGNFPGRFSGRQFSNSRSEMNVSTLELGDSALYLCASSGSMGQYFGAGTRLSVL.

The V call is TRBV6-1, the J call TRBJ2-7; D unresolved. Trimming pared 0 bases from V and 4 bases from J, leaving 7 bases between. The CDR3 covers 13 residues. Germline-derived CDR1 and CDR2 are MNHNS and SASEGT. Here the CDR3 reads CASSEAATYEQYF. The CDR3 DNA is TGTGCCAGCAGTGAAGCTGCGACTTACGAGCAGTACTTC.